This entry features one T cell receptor (beta chain) sequence. This record belongs to a study of blood T cell repertoires in COVID-19. On the study more broadly: Specimens from acute and convalescent COVID-19 originated in the United States, Italy and Spain. The analysed material was cDNA or gDNA that came from T cells, B-cell-depleted T cells, or PBMCs.

In the original analysis: Quantification of nucleated cells was approximated via reference gene primer amplification. Only in-frame clones appear in the TCRdb table, and some are missing; sequencing was by immunoSEQ multiplex PCR. V, J and clone size are taken as reported in that table, and D and trimming were inferred from the DNA itself. Here the sample spans 100,000 or so clones, about 91% being singletons. The sequence was obtained from a man aged 18 to 30 with acute or convalescent COVID-19. The sequenced sample was peripheral blood.

The CDR3 sequence: CAWRQLANYGYTF. CDR3 DNA: TGTGCCTGGAGACAGTTAGCTAACTATGGCTACACCTTC. The chain has TRBV30 and TRBJ1-2; D is unresolved. This CDR3 contains 13 residues. Trimming took 3 bases from V and 0 from J, leaving 8 bases between them. The germline CDR1 and CDR2 sequences are GTSNPN and SVGIG (reference sequence).